Sequencing of this T cell receptor beta chain was carried out in a study of T cell repertoires in cytomegalovirus infection. Findings and caveats of the study: HLA-C-restricted CMV clonotypes gave the most frequent clonotype in two of eight donors. The cumulative frequency of public TCR beta families distinguished individuals who carried CMV together with the relevant HLA.

This clonotype turned up a few times. Its target is not known. V lost 3 bases, J lost 4 bases, and 10 bases stayed unmatched. Germline V CDR1 and CDR2: SGHNT, YENEEA. This CDR3 has 17 amino acids. TCRdb re-called the reads with MiXCR, one entry per CDR3 protein. The sample includes approximately 220,000 distinct CDR3 sequences, roughly 34% of them seen just once. The sequence was obtained from a human donor in good health (CMV status not recorded). Some clones in this sample may be carry-over from other donors' samples. This specimen consisted of CD8+ T cells from cultured PBMCs, obtained from culture after CMV antigen stimulation. The V gene is TRBV11-3, the J gene TRBJ2-5; TRBD2 matches 11 bases. CDR3 sequence reads: CASSFSLAGAFGETQYF. The CDR3 bases are TGTGCCAGCAGCTTCTCACTAGCGGGAGCGTTCGGAGAGACCCAGTACTTC.